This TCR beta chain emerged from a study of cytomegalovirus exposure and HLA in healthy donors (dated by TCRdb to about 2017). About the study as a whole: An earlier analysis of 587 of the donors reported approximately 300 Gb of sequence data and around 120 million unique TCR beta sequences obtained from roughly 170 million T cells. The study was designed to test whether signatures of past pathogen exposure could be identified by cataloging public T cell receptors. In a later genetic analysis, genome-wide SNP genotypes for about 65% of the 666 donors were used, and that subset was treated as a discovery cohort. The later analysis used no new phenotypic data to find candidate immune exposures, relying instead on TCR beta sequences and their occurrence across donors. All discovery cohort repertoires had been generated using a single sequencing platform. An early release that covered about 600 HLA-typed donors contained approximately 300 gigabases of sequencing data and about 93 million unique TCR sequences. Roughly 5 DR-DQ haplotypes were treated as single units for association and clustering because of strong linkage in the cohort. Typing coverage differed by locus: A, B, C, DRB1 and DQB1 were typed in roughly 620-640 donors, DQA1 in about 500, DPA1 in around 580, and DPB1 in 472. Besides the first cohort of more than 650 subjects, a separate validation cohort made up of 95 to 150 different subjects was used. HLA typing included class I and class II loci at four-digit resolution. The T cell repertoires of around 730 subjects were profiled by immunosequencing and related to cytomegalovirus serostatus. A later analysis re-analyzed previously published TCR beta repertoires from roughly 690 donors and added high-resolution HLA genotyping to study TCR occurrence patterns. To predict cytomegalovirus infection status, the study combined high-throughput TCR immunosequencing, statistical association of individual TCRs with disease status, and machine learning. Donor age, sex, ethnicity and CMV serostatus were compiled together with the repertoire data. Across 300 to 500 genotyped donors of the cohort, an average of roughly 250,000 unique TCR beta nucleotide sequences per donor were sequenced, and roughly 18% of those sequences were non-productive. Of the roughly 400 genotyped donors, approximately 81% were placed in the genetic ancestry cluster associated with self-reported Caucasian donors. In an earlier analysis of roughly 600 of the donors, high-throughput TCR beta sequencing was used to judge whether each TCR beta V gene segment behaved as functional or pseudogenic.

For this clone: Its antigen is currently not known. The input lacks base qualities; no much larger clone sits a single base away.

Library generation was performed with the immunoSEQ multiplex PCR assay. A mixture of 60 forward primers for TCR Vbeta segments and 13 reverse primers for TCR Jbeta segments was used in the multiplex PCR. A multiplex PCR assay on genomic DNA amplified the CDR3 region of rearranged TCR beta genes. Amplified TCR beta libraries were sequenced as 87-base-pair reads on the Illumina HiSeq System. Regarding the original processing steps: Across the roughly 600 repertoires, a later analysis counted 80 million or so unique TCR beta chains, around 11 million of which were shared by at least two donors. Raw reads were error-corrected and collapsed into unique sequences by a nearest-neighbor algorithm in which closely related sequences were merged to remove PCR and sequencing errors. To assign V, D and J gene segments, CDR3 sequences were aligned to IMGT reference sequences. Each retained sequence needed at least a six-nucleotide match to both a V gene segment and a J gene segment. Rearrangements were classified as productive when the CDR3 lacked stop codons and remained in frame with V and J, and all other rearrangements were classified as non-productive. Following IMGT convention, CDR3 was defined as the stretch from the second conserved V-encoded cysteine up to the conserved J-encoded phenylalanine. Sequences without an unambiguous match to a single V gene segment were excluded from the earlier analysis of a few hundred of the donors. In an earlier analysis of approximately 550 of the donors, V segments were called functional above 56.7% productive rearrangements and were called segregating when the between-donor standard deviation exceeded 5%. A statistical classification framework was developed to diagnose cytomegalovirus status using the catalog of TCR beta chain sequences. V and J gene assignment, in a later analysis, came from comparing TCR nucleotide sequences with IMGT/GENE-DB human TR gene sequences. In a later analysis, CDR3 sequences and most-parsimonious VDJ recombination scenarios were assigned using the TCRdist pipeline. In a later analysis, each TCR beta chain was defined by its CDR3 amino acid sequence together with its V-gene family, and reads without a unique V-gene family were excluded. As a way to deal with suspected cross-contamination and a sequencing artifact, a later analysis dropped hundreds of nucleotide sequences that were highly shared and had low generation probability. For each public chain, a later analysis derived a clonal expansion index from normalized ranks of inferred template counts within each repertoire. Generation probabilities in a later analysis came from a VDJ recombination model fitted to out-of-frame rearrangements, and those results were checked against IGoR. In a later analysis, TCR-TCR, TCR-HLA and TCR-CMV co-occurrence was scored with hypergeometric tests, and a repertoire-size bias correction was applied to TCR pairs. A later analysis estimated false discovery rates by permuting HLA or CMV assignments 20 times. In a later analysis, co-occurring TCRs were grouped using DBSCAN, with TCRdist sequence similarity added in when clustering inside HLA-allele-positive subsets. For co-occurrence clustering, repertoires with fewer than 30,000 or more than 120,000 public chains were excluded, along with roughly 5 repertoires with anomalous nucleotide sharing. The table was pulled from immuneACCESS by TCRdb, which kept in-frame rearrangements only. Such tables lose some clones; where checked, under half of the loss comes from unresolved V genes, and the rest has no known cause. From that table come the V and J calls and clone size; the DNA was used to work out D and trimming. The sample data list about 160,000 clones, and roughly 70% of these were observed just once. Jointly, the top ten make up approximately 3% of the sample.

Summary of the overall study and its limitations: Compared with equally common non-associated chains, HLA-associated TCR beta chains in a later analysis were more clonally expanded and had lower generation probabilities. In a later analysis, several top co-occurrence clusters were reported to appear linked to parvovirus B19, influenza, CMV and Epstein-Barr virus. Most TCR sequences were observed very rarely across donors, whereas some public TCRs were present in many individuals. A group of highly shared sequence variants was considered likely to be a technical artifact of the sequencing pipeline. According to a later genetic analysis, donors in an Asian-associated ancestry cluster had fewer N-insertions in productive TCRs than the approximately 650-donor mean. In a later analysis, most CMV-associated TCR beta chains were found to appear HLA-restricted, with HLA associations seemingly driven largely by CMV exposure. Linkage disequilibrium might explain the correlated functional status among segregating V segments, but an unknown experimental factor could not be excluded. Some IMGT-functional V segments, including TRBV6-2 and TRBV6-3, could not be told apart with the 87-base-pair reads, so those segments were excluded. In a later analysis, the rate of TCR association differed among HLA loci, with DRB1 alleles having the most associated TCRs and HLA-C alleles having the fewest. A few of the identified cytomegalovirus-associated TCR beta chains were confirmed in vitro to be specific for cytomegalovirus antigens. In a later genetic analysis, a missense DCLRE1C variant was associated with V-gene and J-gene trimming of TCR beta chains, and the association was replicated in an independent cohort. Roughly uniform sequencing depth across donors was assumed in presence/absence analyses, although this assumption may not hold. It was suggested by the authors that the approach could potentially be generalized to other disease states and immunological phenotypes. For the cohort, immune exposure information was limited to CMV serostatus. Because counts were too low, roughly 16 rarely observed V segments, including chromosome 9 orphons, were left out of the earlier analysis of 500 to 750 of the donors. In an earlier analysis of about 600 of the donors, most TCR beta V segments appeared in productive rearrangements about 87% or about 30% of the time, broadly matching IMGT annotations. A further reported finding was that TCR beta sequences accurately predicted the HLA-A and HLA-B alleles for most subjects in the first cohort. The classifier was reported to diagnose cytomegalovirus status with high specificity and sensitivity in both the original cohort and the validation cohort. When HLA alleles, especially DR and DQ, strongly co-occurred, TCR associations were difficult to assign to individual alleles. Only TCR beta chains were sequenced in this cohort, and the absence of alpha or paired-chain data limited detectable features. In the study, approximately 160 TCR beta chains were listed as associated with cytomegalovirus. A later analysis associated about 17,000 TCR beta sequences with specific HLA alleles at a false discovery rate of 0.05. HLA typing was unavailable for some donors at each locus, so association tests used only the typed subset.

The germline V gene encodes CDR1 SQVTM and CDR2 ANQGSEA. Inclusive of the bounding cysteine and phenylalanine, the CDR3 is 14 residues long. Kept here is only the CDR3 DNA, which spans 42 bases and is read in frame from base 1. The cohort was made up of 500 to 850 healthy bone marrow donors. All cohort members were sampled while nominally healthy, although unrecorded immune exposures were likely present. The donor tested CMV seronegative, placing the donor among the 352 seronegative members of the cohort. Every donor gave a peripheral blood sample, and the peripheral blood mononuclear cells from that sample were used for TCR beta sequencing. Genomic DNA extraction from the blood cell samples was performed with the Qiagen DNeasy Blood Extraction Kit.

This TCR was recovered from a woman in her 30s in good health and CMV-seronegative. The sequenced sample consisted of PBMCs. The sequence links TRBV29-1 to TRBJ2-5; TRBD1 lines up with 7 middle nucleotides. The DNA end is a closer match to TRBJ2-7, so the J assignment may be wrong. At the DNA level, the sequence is TGCAGCGTTGTTTGGACAGGACTCTCCTACGAGCAGTACTTC. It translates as CSVVWTGLSYEQYF.